This TCR beta chain was identified in a study of blood T cell repertoires in COVID-19. Background on the study: T cells, B-cell-depleted T cells, or PBMCs provided the cDNA or gDNA that served as material.

Per the germline V gene, CDR1 is MNHNS and CDR2 is SASEGT. The CDR3 has 18 amino acids. The germline V and J ends were trimmed by 1 base and 2 bases, with 20 bases remaining between them. Sequencing used immunoSEQ multiplex PCR; TCRdb keeps in-frame clones, though not all of them. The sample carries 250,000 or so clones, 90% recorded once. Adults between roughly 18 and 100 years of age took part from about 24 US areas. Clinical history as reported by participants underpinned cohort assignment. V is TRBV6-1 and J is TRBJ1-1, with D tentatively TRBD1 (5 bases). The sample was PBMCs or T cells enriched from blood (not recorded which). This receptor was identified in a man aged 50 to 60 who had been exposed to COVID-19. CDR3: CASSEVFRVSMRNTEAFF. DNA of the CDR3: TGTGCCAGCAGTGAAGTGTTCAGGGTCTCGATGAGAAACACTGAAGCTTTCTTT.